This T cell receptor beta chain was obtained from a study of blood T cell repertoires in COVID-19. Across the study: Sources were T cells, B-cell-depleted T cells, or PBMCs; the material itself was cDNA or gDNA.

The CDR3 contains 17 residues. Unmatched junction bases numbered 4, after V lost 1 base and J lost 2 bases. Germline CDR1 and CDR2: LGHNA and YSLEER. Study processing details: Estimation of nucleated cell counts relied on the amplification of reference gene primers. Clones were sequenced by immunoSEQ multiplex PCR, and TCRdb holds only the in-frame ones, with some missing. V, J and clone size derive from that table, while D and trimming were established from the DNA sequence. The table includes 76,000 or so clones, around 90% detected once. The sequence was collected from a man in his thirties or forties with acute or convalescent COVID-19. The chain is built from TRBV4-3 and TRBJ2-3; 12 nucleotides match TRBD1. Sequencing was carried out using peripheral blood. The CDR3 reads CASSQAGTGGVTDTQYF. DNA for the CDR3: TGCGCCAGCAGCCAAGCCGGGACAGGGGGCGTCACAGATACGCAGTATTTT.